This T cell receptor beta chain is drawn from a study of T-cell reconstitution after alpha-beta-depleted transplantation in children. A library of TCRbeta sequences, prepared with unique molecular identifiers, was generated. TCRdb passed the PCR reads through MiXCR, listing each CDR3 protein once. The table shows approximately 340,000 distinct CDR3 sequences, with about 9.3% occurring only once. Germline loops: CDR1 LNHDA, CDR2 SQIVND (reference sequence). The CDR3 is 16 amino acids. The V gene lost 3 bases and the J gene lost 5 bases, with 20 bases spanning the gap. The V and J genes are TRBV19 and TRBJ2-7; D perhaps matches TRBD1 (6 bases). Sequencing used PBMCs from the stem cell graft donor, obtained from the stem cell graft. The clonotype originates from a human donor who donated a stem cell graft to a child with acute lymphoblastic leukemia. CDR3 nucleotide sequence: TGTGCCAGTAGTATGCTACAGGGAACCGGGGTCCACGAGCAGTACTTC. This codes for CASSMLQGTGVHEQYF.